Listed here is a single TCR beta chain. This sample is part of a study of blood T cell repertoires in COVID-19. CDR1 is SGHAT, CDR2 FQNNGV, per germline. V shed 0 bases, J shed 4 bases, and the junction held 5 bases outside the gene matches. This CDR3 has 15 residues. Repertoires were generated with immunoSEQ multiplex PCR, while TCRdb's copy carries only in-frame clones and drops some. The table lists 120,000 to 150,000 clones, more than 75% of them singletons. The sequencing input was PBMCs or T cells enriched from blood (not recorded which). The clonotype originates from a woman in her twenties or thirties with acute COVID-19. This chain joins TRBV11-2 and TRBJ2-7; TRBD1 matches 8 bases. CDR3 nucleotide sequence: TGTGCCAGCAGCTTAGAGCCAGGGGGCGGGTACGAGCAGTACTTC. It specifies CASSLEPGGGYEQYF.